This T cell receptor (beta chain) was sequenced for a study of T cell repertoires in cytomegalovirus infection. This CDR3 is built from 14 residues. After removal of 6 bases from V and 2 bases from J, the junction contained 7 bases not matched to a gene. Germline V gene sequence: CDR1 MNHNY, CDR2 SVGAGI (reference sequence). In TCRdb, the reads were re-called with MiXCR into one record per CDR3 protein. The table records under 850,000 distinct CDR3 sequences, 35% of them present only once. This chain connects TRBV6-6 to TRBJ2-7; 7 bases match TRBD1. Sequenced: PBMCs. This clonotype originated in a human donor in good health (CMV status not recorded). Some clones in this sample may be carry-over from other donors' samples. CDR3 DNA: TGTGCCAGCAGCCGAGACAGGGAAGCCTACGAGCAGTACTTC. Translation gives CASSRDREAYEQYF.